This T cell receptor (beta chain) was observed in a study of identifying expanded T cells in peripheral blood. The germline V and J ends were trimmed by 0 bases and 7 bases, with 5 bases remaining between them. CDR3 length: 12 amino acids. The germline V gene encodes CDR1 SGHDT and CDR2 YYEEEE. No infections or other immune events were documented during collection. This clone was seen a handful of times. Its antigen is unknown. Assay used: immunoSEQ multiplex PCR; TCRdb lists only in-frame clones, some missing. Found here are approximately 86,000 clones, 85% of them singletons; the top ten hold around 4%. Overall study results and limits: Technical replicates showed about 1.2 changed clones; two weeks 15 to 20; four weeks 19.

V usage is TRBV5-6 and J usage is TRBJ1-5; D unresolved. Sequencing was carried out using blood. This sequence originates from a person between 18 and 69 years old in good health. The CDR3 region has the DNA TGTGCCAGCAGCTTGGCCAACCAGCCCCAGCATTTT. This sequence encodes CASSLANQPQHF. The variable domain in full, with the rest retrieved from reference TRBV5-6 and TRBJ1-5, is DAGVTQSPTHLIKTRGQQVTLRCSPKSGHDTVSWYQQALGQGPQFIFQYYEEEERQRGNFPDRFSGHQFPNYSSELNVNALLLGDSALYLCASSLANQPQHFGDGTRLSIL.